The clone carrying this TCR beta chain was detected many times. The antigen is not known. Researchers amplified the TCR beta CDR3 regions from RNA transcripts. TCR CDR3 regions were first amplified by RT-PCR with HTBI primers. TCRdb re-derived calls from the multiplex PCR reads in MiXCR, one entry per CDR3 protein. The sample contains 600,000 to 900,000 distinct CDR3 sequences, less than 20% of which appear only once. The CDR3 is made up of 13 amino acids. Trimming shortened V by 5 bases and J by 3 bases, and 8 bases separated the two germline ends. Germline CDR1 reads ENHRY; CDR2 reads SYGVKD. This sample is part of a study of T cells in Graves' hyperthyroidism and ophthalmopathy. Clinical symptoms, serum thyroxine, TRAb, thyroid ultrasound and orbital computed tomography informed diagnoses. Points from the study as a whole: It was a median about 6 months before onset that the model predicted ophthalmopathy.

This sequence joins TRBV10-3 and TRBJ1-5, with D possibly matching TRBD1 (6 bases). The sequencing input was blood. This clonotype was obtained from a man younger than 30 with Graves' hyperthyroidism. CDR3 DNA sequence: TGTGCCATCAGTACAGGGAACAATCAGCCCCAGCATTTT. It specifies CAISTGNNQPQHF.